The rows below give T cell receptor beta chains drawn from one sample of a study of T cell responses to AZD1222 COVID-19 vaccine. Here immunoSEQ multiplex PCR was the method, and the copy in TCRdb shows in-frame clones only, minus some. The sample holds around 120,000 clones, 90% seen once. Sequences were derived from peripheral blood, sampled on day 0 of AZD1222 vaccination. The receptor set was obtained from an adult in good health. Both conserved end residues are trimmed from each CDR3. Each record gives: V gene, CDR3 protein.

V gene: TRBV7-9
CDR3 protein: ASSRRRTGAF

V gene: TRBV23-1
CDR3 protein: ASSPTSGKFRAGELF

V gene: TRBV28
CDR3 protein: ASSDYSYEQY

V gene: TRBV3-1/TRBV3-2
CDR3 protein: ASSQDPGGNDKLF

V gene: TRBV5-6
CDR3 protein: ASSAKSRGYTDAQY

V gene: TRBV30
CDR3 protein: AWGGRGSPGNTEAF

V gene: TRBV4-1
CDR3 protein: ASSQGGLVGSEQY

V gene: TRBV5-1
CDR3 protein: ASSFSGRSTDTQY

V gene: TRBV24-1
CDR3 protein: ATSDFTGQETQY

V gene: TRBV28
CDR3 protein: ASSLSRGPSEQY

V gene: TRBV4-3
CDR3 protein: ASSPRDRGYGYT

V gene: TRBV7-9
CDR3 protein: ASSLGLGTGNQPQH

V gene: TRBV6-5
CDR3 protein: ASRLASETQY

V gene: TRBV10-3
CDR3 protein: AISESIGNQPQH

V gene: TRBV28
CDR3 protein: ASSSGSYEQY

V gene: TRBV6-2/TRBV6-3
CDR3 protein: ASSNREGLLYNEQF

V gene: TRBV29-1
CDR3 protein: SVEGGQGASYEQY